The sequence of this T cell receptor (beta chain) was determined in a study of spatial heterogeneity in lung cancer. The CDR3 runs to 15 residues. V lost 4 bases to trimming and J lost 4 bases; unmatched junction nucleotides: 7. Germline V gives CDR1 MGHRA, CDR2 YSYEKL. TCRdb used MiXCR to reprocess the 5' RACE reads, holding one entry per CDR3 protein. Among about 5,000 distinct CDR3 sequences listed, roughly a sixth were seen once. The sample's time point: sample taken at primary tumor resection. The donors were 72 patients with non-small cell lung cancer that was early-stage and untreated. Sequencing was performed on whole RNA extracted from tumor and nontumor lung tissue, or from frozen PBMC, and the material was left unsorted. General study results and limits: Higher tumor mutation counts went along with higher counts of expanded intratumoral alpha and beta TCRs.

In its sample, this clonotype was seen many times. Its antigen is as yet unknown. The chain joins TRBV4-1 to TRBJ2-5, with 9 bases matching TRBD2. The sequence came from a male donor with early-stage non-small cell lung cancer. This specimen consisted of lung tumor tissue, obtained at surgery. For the CDR3, the DNA is TGCGCCAGCAGCCTAAGACTAGCGGATAGAGAGACCCAGTACTTC. Its translation: CASSLRLADRETQYF.